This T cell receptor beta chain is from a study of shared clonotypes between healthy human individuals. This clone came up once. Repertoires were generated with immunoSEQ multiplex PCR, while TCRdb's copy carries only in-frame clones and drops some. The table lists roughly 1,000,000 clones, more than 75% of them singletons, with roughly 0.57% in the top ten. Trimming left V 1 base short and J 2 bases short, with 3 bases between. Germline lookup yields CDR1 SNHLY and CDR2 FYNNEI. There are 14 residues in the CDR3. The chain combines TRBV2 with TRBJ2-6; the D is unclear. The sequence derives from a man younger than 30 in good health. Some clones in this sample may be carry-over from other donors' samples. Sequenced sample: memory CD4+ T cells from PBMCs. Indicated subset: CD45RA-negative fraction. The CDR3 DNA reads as TGTGCCAGCAGTGAAGAGGCTGGGGCCAACGTCCTGACTTTC. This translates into CASSEEAGANVLTF.